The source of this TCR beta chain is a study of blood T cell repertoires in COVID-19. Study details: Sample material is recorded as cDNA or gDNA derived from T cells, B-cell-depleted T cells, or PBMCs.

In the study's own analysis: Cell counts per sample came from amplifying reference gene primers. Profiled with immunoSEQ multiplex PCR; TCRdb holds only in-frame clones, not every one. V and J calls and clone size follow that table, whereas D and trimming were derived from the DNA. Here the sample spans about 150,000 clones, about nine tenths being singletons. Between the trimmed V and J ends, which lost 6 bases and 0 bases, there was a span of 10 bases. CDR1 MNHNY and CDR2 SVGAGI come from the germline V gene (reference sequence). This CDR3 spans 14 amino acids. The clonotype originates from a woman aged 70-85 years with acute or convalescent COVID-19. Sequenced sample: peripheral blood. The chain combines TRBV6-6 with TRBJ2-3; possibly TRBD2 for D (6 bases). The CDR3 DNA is TGTGCCAGCAGGGAGGGGTTGAGCACAGATACGCAGTATTTT. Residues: CASREGLSTDTQYF.